This T cell receptor beta chain was sequenced during a study of T-cell memory formation after mild COVID-19. Study-wide context: For the most part, TCR clusters were specific to one donor.

V was pared by 4 bases and J by 8 bases, with 6 bases of the junction left unmatched. Germline loops: CDR1 SGHRS, CDR2 YFSETQ. CDR3 size: 13 residues. This clonotype was detected a few times. Its antigen remains unknown. From the 5' RACE reads, TCRdb called clonotypes with MiXCR, one entry per CDR3 protein. The sample includes under 200,000 distinct CDR3 sequences, 10% to 15% of them seen just once. Study-wide results and caveats: Balance between CD4 and CD8 was seen in clones contracting day 15 to 85, and a CD4+ lean was seen in later expanders. There was no confirmation that second-wave clones peaking on day 37 were SARS-CoV-2 specific. Memory cells collected pre-infection included some clones that later responded, suggesting cross-reactive memory joined.

The sequencing sample was made of PBMCs or a T cell subset sorted from them (not recorded which). V is TRBV5-1 and J is TRBJ2-1, with TRBD1 identical over 7 bases. The sequence was obtained from a man aged 18-30 years who had mild COVID-19 (a few samples of this study predate the infection). Cell type and time point are not known. In DNA form, the CDR3 reads TGCGCCAGCAGCCCAGACAGGGACCATGAGCAGTTCTTC. Translated, it gives CASSPDRDHEQFF.